This TCR beta chain derives from a study of T cell repertoires in cytomegalovirus infection. Overall study: Public signatures in TCR beta pointed to CMV infection and matching HLA type. The study, taken as a whole, reports: CMV-specific HLA-C-restricted TCR beta clonotypes dominated the ex vivo response. Carriage of CMV together with the relevant HLA was identifiable through cumulative public TCR beta family frequency.

About this clonotype: The antigen is unknown. Since a much larger clone is just one base distant, this may be a read error.

TCRdb ran MiXCR on the reads and lists one entry per CDR3 protein. This table has 160,000 or so distinct CDR3 sequences, 23% appearing once. CDR3 length equals 15 residues. CDR1 is SGHTA, CDR2 FQGNSA, per germline. The V end lost 6 bases, the J end lost 10 bases, and 24 bases lay between the germline ends. The receptor was isolated from a human donor in good health (CMV status not recorded). Some clones in this sample may be carry-over from other donors' samples. What was sequenced was PBMCs. The chain has TRBV7-2 and TRBJ1-2; a weak D match, TRBD1 (6 bases). This CDR3 reads CASRPRGGGISLYTF. The CDR3 DNA follows: TGTGCCAGCAGACCAAGAGGGGGGGGAATTAGTCTCTACACCTTC. Full variable domain (outside the CDR3, taken from reference TRBV7-2 and TRBJ1-2): GAGVSQSPSNKVTEKGKDVELRCDPISGHTALYWYRQSLGQGLEFLIYFQGNSAPDKSGLPSDRFSAERTGGSVSTLTIQRTQQEDSAVYLCASRPRGGGISLYTFGSGTRLTVV.